The 17 T cell receptor beta chains presented below share a single source sample, sequenced in a study of blood T cell repertoires in COVID-19. The protocol was immunoSEQ multiplex PCR, while the TCRdb copy is restricted to in-frame clones and leaves out a portion. The table shows approximately 210,000 clones, with just over 85% occurring only once. The material sequenced was PBMCs or T cells enriched from blood (not recorded which). Every receptor here comes from a woman aged 45-60 years with acute COVID-19.

The chain carries TRBV5-5 and TRBJ1-2, with D possibly TRBD1 on 5 matching bases. The CDR3 is made up of 13 amino acids. V was shortened by 4 bases and J by 4 bases, with 11 bases between the two germline ends. Germline V CDR1 and CDR2: SGHKS, YYEKEE (reference sequence). The CDR3 sequence: CASSEQEIYGYTF. CDR3 in DNA: TGTGCCAGCAGCGAACAGGAGATCTATGGCTACACCTTC.

J is TRBJ2-3 and V is TRBV7-6; 13 nucleotides align to TRBD2. Germline trimming cut 4 bases from V and 3 bases from J; bases unmatched to any gene: 4. The germline CDR1 and CDR2 sequences are SGHVS and FNYEAQ. This CDR3 region has 16 residues. CDR3 amino acids: CASSWTSGSGTDTQYF. CDR3 nucleotides: TGTGCCAGCAGCTGGACTAGCGGGAGCGGGACAGATACGCAGTATTTT. Using reference TRBV7-6 and TRBJ2-3 for the parts outside the CDR3, the full variable domain is GAGVSQSPRYKVTKRGQDVALRCDPISGHVSLYWYRQALGQGPEFLTYFNYEAQQDKSGLPNDRFSAERPEGSISTLTIQRTEQRDSAMYRCASSWTSGSGTDTQYFGPGTRLTVL.

Only one count was recorded for this clone. The chain uses TRBV30 and TRBJ1-5; no clear D gene. This CDR3 region has 16 residues. The V gene lost 0 bases and the J gene lost 2 bases, with 14 bases spanning the gap. CDR1 GTSNPN and CDR2 SVGIG come from the germline V gene (reference sequence). Here the CDR3 DNA reads TGTGCCTGGAGTGTACGAGGTGATGAGGGCAATCAGCCCCAGCATTTT. Amino acid sequence: CAWSVRGDEGNQPQHF.

The CDR3 region has the DNA TGTGCCAGCAGCGCCGTGGACATCGCAAACACTGAAGCTTTCTTT. It translates to CASSAVDIANTEAFF. The J gene is TRBJ1-1, the V gene TRBV2, with D tentatively TRBD1 (5 bases). V lost 6 bases to trimming and J lost 2 bases, with 16 bases between them. CDR1 SNHLY and CDR2 FYNNEI come from the germline V gene. The CDR3 has 15 amino acids.

This clone was seen once. The chain links TRBV7-2 to TRBJ2-3; no firm D call. The CDR3 length is 15 residues. Germline lookup yields CDR1 SGHTA and CDR2 FQGNSA. With 3 bases removed from V and 1 base from J, the gap between germline ends came to 11 bases. This chain's CDR3 is CASSFKPTGTDTQYF. The CDR3, as DNA: TGTGCCAGCAGCTTTAAGCCAACCGGCACAGATACGCAGTATTTT.

The chain couples TRBV27 to TRBJ2-7; D is possibly TRBD2 (5 bases). The CDR3 is 13 amino acids. Trimming removed 5 bases at V and 7 bases at J, with 15 bases between. CDR1 MNHEY and CDR2 SMNVEV come from the germline V gene (reference sequence). The CDR3 bases are TGTGCCAGCAGTCCGACTACGTGGAGGGAGCAGTACTTC. It codes for CASSPTTWREQYF.

The V gene is TRBV29-1, the J gene TRBJ2-3, with D possibly TRBD2 on 5 matching bases. Germline lookup yields CDR1 SQVTM and CDR2 ANQGSEA. V gave up 1 base and J gave up 2 bases, with 10 bases separating them. The length of the CDR3 is 14 residues. The chain's CDR3 is CSVEVGDTTDTQYF. The DNA of the CDR3 is TGCAGCGTTGAAGTGGGAGACACCACAGATACGCAGTATTTT.

The chain uses TRBV5-1 and TRBJ2-3; maybe TRBD1 (6 bases). Trimming removed 2 bases at V and 4 bases at J, with 8 bases between. The CDR3 is made up of 13 amino acids. Per germline, CDR1 SGHRS and CDR2 YFSETQ. The CDR3 region has the DNA TGCGCCAGCAGCTTACAGGGCGCAGATACGCAGTATTTT. Translating gives CASSLQGADTQYF. Full variable domain (rest looked up from reference TRBV5-1 and TRBJ2-3): KAGVTQTPRYLIKTRGQQVTLSCSPISGHRSVSWYQQTPGQGLQFLFEYFSETQRNKGNFPGRFSGRQFSNSRSEMNVSTLELGDSALYLCASSLQGADTQYFGPGTRLTVL.

The chain combines TRBV7-9 with TRBJ2-5; TRBD2 agrees at 7 bases. The CDR3 is 15 residues long. Trimming took 5 bases from V and 5 from J; bases not matched to a gene: 11. CDR1 is SEHNR and CDR2 is FQNEAQ in the germline V gene (reference sequence). The DNA for the CDR3 is TGTGCCAGCAGCCCCCGGCTAGCGGCTTCCGAGACCCAGTACTTC. Its translation: CASSPRLAASETQYF.

The V gene is TRBV6-2 or TRBV6-3, the J gene TRBJ2-7, with 8 bases identical to TRBD2. This CDR3 spans 14 amino acids. Germline V gives CDR1 MNHEY, CDR2 SVGEGT. Unmatched junction bases numbered 5, after V lost 7 bases and J lost 0 bases. CDR3 protein: CASNPSGSSYEQYF. CDR3 sequence (DNA): TGTGCCAGCAACCCGAGCGGGAGCTCCTACGAGCAGTACTTC.

V and J are TRBV9 and TRBJ1-6; 7 positions agree with TRBD1. After removal of 0 bases from V and 9 bases from J, the junction contained 6 bases not matched to a gene. The CDR3 has 15 amino acids. CDR1 is SGDLS, CDR2 YYNGEE, per germline. The DNA for the CDR3 is TGTGCCAGCAGCGTAGGAGGGGGCCAGGGTTCACCCCTCCACTTT. This translates into CASSVGGGQGSPLHF.

This clone occurred once. The gene calls are TRBV29-1 and TRBJ2-7; 7 bases agree with TRBD2. The CDR3 is 15 residues long. Germline CDR1 SQVTM, CDR2 ANQGSEA. V shed 6 bases, J shed 6 bases, and the junction held 17 bases outside the gene matches. The CDR3 DNA follows: TGCAGCGTCATTCCGCTTGCGGGGGATCGGCTCGAGCAGTACTTC. Protein: CSVIPLAGDRLEQYF.

This chain joins TRBV4-2 and TRBJ1-6, with a tentative D call TRBD1 (5 bases). The CDR3 totals 17 residues. The V end lost 4 bases, the J end lost 6 bases, and 19 bases lay between the germline ends. CDR1 and CDR2 (germline): LGHNA, YNFKEQ. In nucleotides, the CDR3 is TGTGCCAGCAGCCCCCCCGGAGGGGCCGGGAGTAATTCACCCCTCCACTTT. Translating it yields CASSPPGGAGSNSPLHF.

The chain couples TRBV6-5 to TRBJ1-5, with 7 bases fitting TRBD1. V dropped 7 bases and J dropped 5; count of bases not matched to a gene: 5. Germline V gives CDR1 MNHEY, CDR2 SVGAGI. The CDR3 is 13 residues long. CDR3 sequence (DNA): TGTGCCAGCATGGGGACAGCAGATCAGCCCCAGCATTTT. As protein: CASMGTADQPQHF.

The chain couples TRBV7-2 to TRBJ2-7; 8 bases are shared with TRBD2. The ends lost 1 base at V and 1 base at J; junction bases unmatched: 12. This CDR3 is built from 18 residues. Germline CDR1 is SGHTA and CDR2 is FQGNSA. CDR3 protein: CASSLVAASGRESYEQYF. The CDR3 bases are TGTGCCAGCAGCTTAGTAGCGGCTAGCGGGCGCGAATCCTACGAGCAGTACTTC.

The V gene is TRBV5-4, the J gene TRBJ1-6; no definite D call. The V end lost 0 bases, the J end lost 0 bases, and 10 bases lay between the germline ends. The germline gives CDR1 SGHNT, CDR2 YYREEE (reference sequence). The CDR3 has 17 residues. As DNA, the CDR3 is TGTGCCAGCAGCTTGGACCAGGCGAGCTCCTATAATTCACCCCTCCACTTT. It specifies CASSLDQASSYNSPLHF.

The rearrangement joins TRBV12-3 or TRBV12-4 to TRBJ2-1, with TRBD2 matching 8 bases. The V segment lost 4 bases and the J segment 8 bases; nucleotides outside the gene matches: 4. The CDR3 spans 13 residues. CDR3 in DNA: TGTGCCAGCAGTTCGGGACTAGTTTATGAGCAGTTCTTC. Its protein is CASSSGLVYEQFF.